The text below deals with one TCR beta chain. CDR1 SNHLY and CDR2 FYNNEI come from the germline V gene. The CDR3 has 13 amino acids. Unmatched junction bases numbered 3, after V lost 6 bases and J lost 3 bases. The data stem from a study of blood T cell repertoires in COVID-19. Study overall: COVID-19 samples, acute and convalescent, were from the United States, Italy and Spain. The analysed material was cDNA or gDNA that came from T cells, B-cell-depleted T cells, or PBMCs.

Methods used by the authors: Reference gene primer amplification in the assay estimated nucleated cell counts. The data were produced by immunoSEQ multiplex PCR, yet TCRdb's version contains in-frame clones alone and is incomplete. Clone size and the V and J calls come from that table; the DNA yielded D and trimming. This sample has 340,000 or so clones, with roughly 84% found just once. V gene TRBV2 combines with J gene TRBJ2-5; TRBD2 agrees at 8 bases. Sequencing used peripheral blood. This receptor was identified in a man aged 50 to 60 with active or convalescent COVID-19. CDR3: CASRGLGKETQYF. In nucleotides, the CDR3 is TGTGCCAGCAGGGGACTAGGTAAAGAGACCCAGTACTTC. The complete variable domain, with remaining parts taken from reference TRBV2 and TRBJ2-5, reads EPEVTQTPSHQVTQMGQEVILRCVPISNHLYFYWYRQILGQKVEFLVSFYNNEISEKSEIFDDQFSVERPDGSNFTLKIRSTKLEDSAMYFCASRGLGKETQYFGPGTRLLVL.